A selection of T cell receptor beta chains follows, all from one sample in a study of CD8 T cells in ankylosing spondylitis. MiXCR, run by TCRdb on the 5' RACE reads, gives a single entry per CDR3 protein. This repertoire shows about 24,000 distinct CDR3 sequences, roughly 13% found once; its top ten account for about 35%. The specimen was blood. These receptor sequences come from a male donor with ankylosing spondylitis or in good health (not recorded which). Each CDR3 is given with its conserved first and last residue. A D gene is named only where the DNA matches it firmly. A clone size is listed for some rows: how often the clone was seen (once, few, many), or a class if it is expanded.

clone_size,v_call,j_call,d_call,cdr3_nt,cdr3_aa
many,TRBV10-3,TRBJ1-6,-,TGTGCCATCAGTGAAGCAGGGAGAAATTCACCCCTCCACTTT,CAISEAGRNSPLHF
-,TRBV20-1,TRBJ2-7,-,TGCAGTGCTAGGATTCCCGGGACTGGCATCTACGAGCAGTACTTC,CSARIPGTGIYEQYF
-,TRBV4-3,TRBJ1-1,-,TGCGCCAGCAGCCAAGAGGGACTTTCGAACACTGAAGCTTTCTTT,CASSQEGLSNTEAFF
-,TRBV12-3/TRBV12-4,TRBJ2-3,-,TGTGCCAGCAGTTTAGAGGAGAGGAACACAGATACGCAGTATTTT,CASSLEERNTDTQYF
many,TRBV7-2,TRBJ2-7,TRBD2,TGTGCCAGCAGCCTCGGGACTAGCGGAACCTACGAGCAGTACTTC,CASSLGTSGTYEQYF
few,TRBV20-1,TRBJ2-3,-,TGCAGTGCTCCGGGACCAATAGGGGATACGCAGTATTTT,CSAPGPIGDTQYF
few,TRBV28,TRBJ2-7,-,TGTGCCAGCAGTTACGGACCAAGAGAGCAGTACTTC,CASSYGPREQYF
many,TRBV29-1,TRBJ2-3,TRBD2,TGCAGCGTGACTAGCGGGGGGAGAGGTACGCAGTATTTT,CSVTSGGRGTQYF
few,TRBV12-3/TRBV12-4,TRBJ2-1,TRBD1,TGTGCCAGCAAGACAGGGAGCAATGAGCAGTTCTTC,CASKTGSNEQFF
many,TRBV4-3,TRBJ2-1,TRBD2,TGCGCCAGCAGCCAAGGGTCTAGCGGAAGCTCCTACAATGAGCAGTTCTTC,CASSQGSSGSSYNEQFF
few,TRBV9,TRBJ2-3,TRBD2,TGTGCCAGCAGCCCCGGTAGCGGGGGGGCTGTGAATACGCAGTATTTT,CASSPGSGGAVNTQYF
many,TRBV12-3/TRBV12-4,TRBJ2-1,TRBD2,TGTGCCAGCAGTTTAAGGCGGCTAGCGGGGCAGGATGAGCAGTTCTTC,CASSLRRLAGQDEQFF
many,TRBV28,TRBJ2-2,-,TGTGCCAGCAGTCCTTGGGGGGCGCGGACCGGGGAGCTGTTTTTT,CASSPWGARTGELFF
many,TRBV7-2,TRBJ2-7,-,TGTGCCAGCAGCTTAAGCCAGGGGTTCCACGAGCAGTACTTC,CASSLSQGFHEQYF
-,TRBV11-2,TRBJ2-1,-,TGTGCCAGCAGCTCCCTTTCGATCCGGGAGCAGTTCTTC,CASSSLSIREQFF
many,TRBV7-2,TRBJ2-1,TRBD2,TGTGCCAGCAGCCTGAGGACTAGCCCTGAGCAGTTCTTC,CASSLRTSPEQFF
-,TRBV7-2,TRBJ2-2,-,TGTGCCAGCACAGAGGACCAAAACACCGGGGAGCTGTTTTTT,CASTEDQNTGELFF
many,TRBV5-1,TRBJ2-7,TRBD2,TGCGCCAGCAGCTTGGGACTAGCGGGAGTCGAGCAGTACTTC,CASSLGLAGVEQYF
many,TRBV5-1,TRBJ2-1,TRBD1,TGCGCCAGCAGCTTGGCCCCGGGACAGACCTACAATGAGCAGTTCTTC,CASSLAPGQTYNEQFF
few,TRBV29-1,TRBJ2-3,-,TGCAGCGCGGCGGATCTAGCTACAGATACGCAGTATTTT,CSAADLATDTQYF
-,TRBV5-1,TRBJ2-2,-,TGCGCCAGCAGCTTGGAGGGACAGAACACCGGGGAGCTGTTTTTT,CASSLEGQNTGELFF
many,TRBV4-2,TRBJ2-5,-,TGTGCCAGCAGCCAAGAAGCGCAGAGTCAAGAGACCCAGTACTTC,CASSQEAQSQETQYF
few,TRBV29-1,TRBJ2-4,-,TGCAGCGTTGAAGCCCATAATAAAAACATTCAGTACTTC,CSVEAHNKNIQYF
-,TRBV12-3/TRBV12-4,TRBJ1-2,-,TGTGCCAGCAGTTCCCCCGATTTAGGCCTCTATGGCTACACCTTC,CASSSPDLGLYGYTF
few,TRBV6-6,TRBJ2-3,-,TGTGCCAGCAGTTACTCCTTGGACAGCACAGATACGCAGTATTTT,CASSYSLDSTDTQYF
few,TRBV12-3/TRBV12-4,TRBJ1-1,TRBD1,TGTGCCAGCAGTTGGCCGGGACAGGGGAACACTGAAGCTTTCTTT,CASSWPGQGNTEAFF
many,TRBV28,TRBJ2-1,TRBD2,TGTGCCAGCAGTGCGACTAGCGGGGGGCACAATGAGCAGTTCTTC,CASSATSGGHNEQFF
few,TRBV6-5,TRBJ2-2,-,TGTGCCAGCAGTAGAGCGGAAACTGCGAACACCGGGGAGCTGTTTTTT,CASSRAETANTGELFF
once,TRBV7-3,TRBJ2-6,TRBD2,TGTGCCAGCAGCCCCCGTGGGGGGGTGGGGGCCAACGTCCTGACTTTC,CASSPRGGVGANVLTF
-,TRBV29-1,TRBJ2-3,-,TGCAGCGTTGAATTTGGCAGCCAGGGTGATACGCAGTATTTT,CSVEFGSQGDTQYF
few,TRBV7-3,TRBJ2-7,-,TGTGCCAGCAGCCCCCAGGTTGGGTCTACCTACGAGCAGTACTTC,CASSPQVGSTYEQYF